This T cell receptor beta chain was sequenced for a study of T-cell reconstitution after alpha-beta-depleted transplantation in children. The table lists this clonotype with a few counts. V was clipped by 3 bases and J by 9 bases, with 12 bases between them. The length of the CDR3 is 13 residues. Germline V CDR1 and CDR2: MGHDK, SYGVNS. Unique molecular identifiers were used to barcode this TCRbeta library. TCRdb ran MiXCR on the PCR reads and lists one entry per CDR3 protein. The data show a few hundred thousand distinct CDR3 sequences, around 20% seen once. This TCR was recovered from a human donor who donated a stem cell graft to a child with acute myeloid leukemia. Source: PBMCs from the stem cell graft donor, taken from the stem cell graft. V and J are TRBV25-1 and TRBJ2-1, with D possibly matching TRBD2 (6 bases). For the CDR3, the DNA is TGTGCCAGCAGTGATTGGGGGAGGTTTGAGCAGTTCTTC. Translating gives CASSDWGRFEQFF.